The next 24 T cell receptor beta chains were all read from a single sample in a study of T cell responses to AZD1222 COVID-19 vaccine. Only in-frame clones appear in the TCRdb table, and some are missing; sequencing was by immunoSEQ multiplex PCR. The profile covers around 160,000 clones, with roughly 94% appearing a single time and around 0.99% taken by the ten largest. Sequencing was performed on peripheral blood, taken 28 days after the second AZD1222 dose. The receptors originated from an adult who received the AZD1222 COVID-19 vaccine.

CDR3 in DNA: TGTGCCAGCAGTGAAGGACATCAGCCCCAGCATTTT. This codes for CASSEGHQPQHF. The rearrangement links TRBV6-1 to TRBJ1-5; D is undetermined. Trimming took off 1 base at V and 5 bases at J, with 3 bases between the two ends. CDR1 is MNHNS, CDR2 SASEGT, per germline. This CDR3 region has 12 residues.

The J gene is TRBJ1-1, the V gene TRBV29-1, with a weak D call TRBD1 (6 bases). The CDR3 contains 13 residues. The germline V gene has CDR1 SQVTM and CDR2 ANQGSEA. The ends were cut back, 6 bases at V and 3 bases at J, with 14 bases in the middle. CDR3 sequence (DNA): TGCAGCGTCTCGAATAGGGGGTACACTGAAGCTTTCTTT. Residues: CSVSNRGYTEAFF.

V and J are TRBV3-1 (or the pseudogene TRBV3-2) and TRBJ2-5; no reliable D call. The CDR3 loop spans 16 amino acids. CDR1 and CDR2 (germline): LGHDT, YNNKEL (reference sequence). V lost 4 bases and J 1 base, leaving 16 bases between the germline ends. The chain's CDR3 is CASSPSVARPQETQYF. CDR3 nucleotide sequence: TGTGCCAGCAGCCCAAGTGTAGCCCGCCCCCAAGAGACCCAGTACTTC.

The chain carries TRBV4-1 and TRBJ2-1, with D uncertain. The V and J ends lost 0 bases and 9 bases respectively, with 9 bases between them. The V gene's germline CDR1 is MGHRA and CDR2 YSYEKL. The CDR3 covers 13 residues. The CDR3 is CASSQEAATEQFF. CDR3 coding DNA: TGCGCCAGCAGCCAAGAAGCAGCGACTGAGCAGTTCTTC.

The genes are TRBV6-5 and TRBJ2-7; D is perhaps TRBD1 (5 bases). The CDR3 contains 15 residues. Looked up from germline, CDR1 is MNHEY and CDR2 is SVGAGI. The V and J ends lost 2 bases and 4 bases respectively, with 15 bases between them. DNA of the CDR3: TGTGCCAGCAGTTACGGGGCAGGCATCTCGTACGAGCAGTACTTC. Translating gives CASSYGAGISYEQYF.

The J gene is TRBJ1-6, the V gene TRBV9; D not certain. The V gene's germline CDR1 is SGDLS and CDR2 YYNGEE. This CDR3 has 16 amino acids. With 1 base removed from V and 0 bases from J, the gap between germline ends came to 8 bases. The CDR3 DNA sequence: TGTGCCAGCAGCGTATCCCACCACTCCTATAATTCACCCCTCCACTTT. Protein sequence: CASSVSHHSYNSPLHF. The variable domain in full, with the rest retrieved from reference TRBV9 and TRBJ1-6, is DSGVTQTPKHLITATGQRVTLRCSPRSGDLSVYWYQQSLDQGLQFLIQYYNGEERAKGNILERFSAQQFPDLHSELNLSSLELGDSALYFCASSVSHHSYNSPLHFGNGTRLTVT.

The chain uses TRBV2 and TRBJ2-7, with TRBD2 as a possible D gene (5 bases). This CDR3 contains 12 residues. Germline loops: CDR1 SNHLY, CDR2 FYNNEI. V gave up 2 bases and J gave up 3 bases, with 5 bases separating them. This CDR3 reads CASSERDYEQYF. The CDR3 DNA is TGTGCCAGCAGTGAACGGGACTACGAGCAGTACTTC.

The chain recombines TRBV7-2 with TRBJ1-2, with D hard to call. The CDR3 loop spans 14 amino acids. The germline V gene encodes CDR1 SGHTA and CDR2 FQGNSA. V shed 1 base and J shed 3 bases, with 9 bases lying between them. The CDR3 DNA follows: TGTGCCAGCAGCTTAGTAGCCACGTACTATGGCTACACCTTC. It yields the protein CASSLVATYYGYTF.

This chain uses TRBV12-3 or TRBV12-4 with TRBJ1-1, with D uncertain. Trimming cost V 3 bases and J 5 bases, with 10 bases left between them. The CDR3 covers 13 residues. This chain's CDR3 is CASSLERKTEAFF. CDR3 bases: TGTGCCAGCAGTTTGGAAAGGAAAACTGAAGCTTTCTTT.

The genes are TRBV9 and TRBJ2-3; TRBD2 aligns across 10 bases. Germline loops: CDR1 SGDLS, CDR2 YYNGEE. V shed 6 bases and J 2 bases; nucleotides not matched to a gene: 3. The CDR3 spans 14 residues. CDR3 protein: CASTGTSDTDTQYF. CDR3 bases: TGTGCCAGCACCGGGACTAGCGACACAGATACGCAGTATTTT. The whole variable domain, remainder taken from reference TRBV9 and TRBJ2-3, is DSGVTQTPKHLITATGQRVTLRCSPRSGDLSVYWYQQSLDQGLQFLIQYYNGEERAKGNILERFSAQQFPDLHSELNLSSLELGDSALYFCASTGTSDTDTQYFGPGTRLTVL.

CDR3 in DNA: TGTGCCAGCAGAGAATACCGAGGCACTGAAGCTTTCTTT. Residues: CASREYRGTEAFF. The chain recombines TRBV27 with TRBJ1-1, with D hard to call. CDR3 length: 13 residues. From germline, CDR1 is MNHEY and CDR2 SMNVEV (reference sequence). V was cut by 6 bases and J by 4 bases, with 12 bases left in between.

Only one count was recorded for this clone. Relative to the germline gene, one junction end is altered; a read error may explain this. This chain links TRBV9 with TRBJ1-1; 9 nucleotides agree with TRBD1. The CDR3 is 13 residues long. Per germline, CDR1 SGDLS and CDR2 YYNGEE. CDR3 sequence: CASRVYRGRRVVF. The CDR3 DNA reads as TGTGCCAGCAGGGTATACAGGGGGCGGAGGGTTGTCTTT. Supplemented by reference TRBV9 and TRBJ1-1, the full variable domain reads DSGVTQTPKHLITATGQRVTLRCSPRSGDLSVYWYQQSLDQGLQFLIQYYNGEERAKGNILERFSAQQFPDLHSELNLSSLELGDSALYFCASRVYRGRRVVFGQGTRLTVV.

The CDR3: CASSIWAMNTEAFF. The CDR3, as DNA: TGTGCCAGTAGTATCTGGGCCATGAACACTGAAGCTTTCTTT. The V call is TRBV19, the J call TRBJ1-1; D not resolved. The CDR3 runs 14 residues. V shed 3 bases and J shed 0 bases, with 8 bases lying between them. Germline V CDR1 and CDR2: LNHDA, SQIVND (reference sequence).

The chain couples TRBV14 to TRBJ1-3; weak D call: TRBD1 (6 bases). V lost 0 bases to trimming and J lost 5 bases, with 11 bases between them. The CDR3 covers 15 residues. Looked up from germline, CDR1 is SGHDN and CDR2 is FVKESK. The CDR3 protein is CASSQEQGRRNTIYF. The CDR3 DNA reads TGTGCCAGCAGCCAAGAACAGGGAAGGAGAAACACCATATATTTT.

This chain uses TRBV30 with TRBJ2-5; TRBD2 might be the D (7 bases). V lost 0 bases to trimming and J lost 5 bases, with 10 bases between them. Germline values: CDR1 GTSNPN, CDR2 SVGIG (reference sequence). The CDR3 length is 13 residues. The CDR3 DNA reads TGTGCCTGGAGTGTTCCGGGGGGCGAGACCCAGTACTTC. It specifies CAWSVPGGETQYF.

Note on this clone: A read error may account for a junction end that differs from germline. J is TRBJ1-2 and V is TRBV4-1; D gene ambiguous. CDR1 MGHRA and CDR2 YSYEKL come from the germline V gene. This CDR3 has 17 amino acids. CDR3: CASSQGHSISLNPRVYF. The CDR3 DNA follows: TGCGCCAGCAGCCAAGGACACTCAATTTCCCTAAATCCCCGGGTCTACTTC.

The V gene is TRBV10-2, the J gene TRBJ2-1; 14 positions match TRBD2. With 4 bases clipped from V and 2 bases from J, the junction kept 1 base outside the gene matches. CDR1 WSHSY and CDR2 SAAADI come from the germline V gene. The CDR3 is 16 residues long. The chain's CDR3 is CASSVGLAGAYNEQFF. As DNA, the CDR3 is TGCGCCAGCAGTGTGGGACTAGCGGGGGCCTACAATGAGCAGTTCTTC.

The chain links TRBV6-1 to TRBJ1-5; 7 bases agree with TRBD1. The CDR3 sequence is 18 residues long. Germline loops: CDR1 MNHNS, CDR2 SASEGT. J lost 0 bases, V lost 3 bases, and 11 bases had no gene match. This CDR3 reads CASSDKQGMGYSNQPQHF. DNA of the CDR3: TGTGCCAGCAGTGACAAACAGGGGATGGGGTATAGCAATCAGCCCCAGCATTTT.

The V call is TRBV2, the J call TRBJ1-5; D is possibly TRBD1 (5 bases). The CDR3 is made up of 16 amino acids. Germline values: CDR1 SNHLY, CDR2 FYNNEI. The V gene lost 2 bases and the J gene lost 0 bases, with 11 bases spanning the gap. The CDR3 DNA reads as TGTGCCAGCAGTGAATTGGGACCTTATAGCAATCAGCCCCAGCATTTT. This translates into CASSELGPYSNQPQHF.

The V and J genes are TRBV11-2 and TRBJ2-7, with TRBD1 identical over 7 bases. The J segment lost 2 bases and the V segment lost 3 bases, leaving 4 bases of the junction unmatched. This CDR3 region has 14 residues. Germline CDR1 and CDR2: SGHAT and FQNNGV. The CDR3 nucleotides are TGTGCCAGCAGCTTCGGGACAGACACCTACGAGCAGTACTTC. This encodes CASSFGTDTYEQYF.

The chain has TRBV3-1 (or the pseudogene TRBV3-2) and TRBJ2-7; D is unresolved. This CDR3 is built from 14 residues. Per the germline V gene, CDR1 is LGHDT and CDR2 is YNNKEL (reference sequence). The V end lost 0 bases, the J end lost 3 bases, and 9 bases lay between the germline ends. This CDR3 is CASSQEGVVYEQYF. CDR3 nucleotides: TGTGCCAGCAGCCAAGAAGGTGTGGTCTACGAGCAGTACTTC.

The chain carries TRBV7-8 and TRBJ1-6, with D hard to call. The V end lost 0 bases, the J end lost 0 bases, and 6 bases lay between the germline ends. Per germline, CDR1 SGHVS and CDR2 FQNEAQ. The CDR3 has 16 residues. The CDR3 region is CASSLAANSYNSPLHF. For the CDR3, the DNA is TGTGCCAGCAGCTTAGCGGCCAACTCCTATAATTCACCCCTCCACTTT.

This sequence joins TRBV19 and TRBJ1-5, with D perhaps matching TRBD1 (5 bases). Germline V gene lookup returns CDR1 LNHDA and CDR2 SQIVND (reference sequence). The V end lost 3 bases, the J end lost 0 bases, and 9 bases lay between the germline ends. This CDR3 spans 15 amino acids. CDR3 nucleotide sequence: TGTGCCAGTAGTATGGGGACGGTTAGCAATCAGCCCCAGCATTTT. As protein: CASSMGTVSNQPQHF. The whole variable domain, remainder taken from reference TRBV19 and TRBJ1-5, is DGGITQSPKYLFRKEGQNVTLSCEQNLNHDAMYWYRQDPGQGLRLIYYSQIVNDFQKGDIAEGYSVSREKKESFPLTVTSAQKNPTAFYLCASSMGTVSNQPQHFGDGTRLSIL.

V and J are TRBV6-1 and TRBJ1-6, with a possible D match to TRBD1 (5 bases). Per the germline V gene, CDR1 is MNHNS and CDR2 is SASEGT. V lost 2 bases to trimming and J lost 7 bases, with 12 bases between them. The CDR3 covers 15 residues. CDR3 sequence: CASSETGDGNSPLHF. In DNA form, the CDR3 reads TGTGCCAGCAGTGAAACTGGGGACGGGAATTCACCCCTCCACTTT.